A single sample is the source of the 8 T cell receptor beta chains below, sequenced in a study of T cells after yellow fever vaccination (dated by TCRdb to between 2018 and 2021). The sample's treatment or condition label, decoded: live attenuated yellow fever vaccine strain. Library preparation employed 5' RACE. The listed sequencing device is Illumina NovaSeq 6000. TCRdb passed the public sequencing reads through fastp at Q25 and MiXCR, retaining productive beta sequences. Each CDR3 protein appears once, grouped with its most common genes and DNA. The sample records hundreds of thousands of distinct CDR3 sequences, 18% of which are singletons. The ten largest clones represent roughly a sixth of the sample. The source material was PBMCs, sampled before the yellow fever booster vaccination. These receptors originate from a man aged 18 to 29 who received the YFV17D yellow fever vaccine.

The chain is built from TRBV7-9 and TRBJ2-1; 8 positions match TRBD1. V lost 6 bases to trimming and J lost 2 bases; unmatched junction nucleotides: 6. The germline gives CDR1 SEHNR, CDR2 FQNEAQ (reference sequence). The CDR3 sequence is 15 residues long. This CDR3 is CASRNRGIPYNEQFF. CDR3 coding DNA: TGTGCCAGCAGAAACAGGGGGATTCCCTACAATGAGCAGTTCTTC.

This clonotype came up a few times. One end of the junction varies from germline; a read error may be responsible. Here the CDR3 reads CSVVLAPLPDTHYF. CDR3 DNA sequence: TGCAGCGTTGTTCTAGCTCCCCTCCCAGATACGCATTATTTT. The rearrangement uses TRBV29-1 and TRBJ2-3, with D possibly matching TRBD2 (5 bases). This CDR3 contains 14 residues. Looked up from germline, CDR1 is SQVTM and CDR2 is ANQGSEA.

This clonotype was observed a handful of times. V usage is TRBV6-5 and J usage is TRBJ1-2; D gene unclear. Trimming removed 2 bases at V and 12 bases at J, with 10 bases between. The V gene's germline CDR1 is MNHEY and CDR2 SVGAGI. This CDR3 has 11 amino acids. The CDR3 nucleotides read TGTGCCAGCAGTTACGGGCCCTTCCACACCTTC. Protein: CASSYGPFHTF.

This clonotype has more than one count but fewer than ten. This chain links TRBV7-2 with TRBJ2-1, with TRBD2 identical over 13 bases. Unmatched junction bases numbered 7, after V lost 1 base and J lost 7 bases. CDR1 is SGHTA, CDR2 FQGNSA, per germline. The CDR3 covers 17 residues. CDR3 coding DNA: TGTGCCAGCAGCTTAGAGTTCGCGGGACTAGCGGGGAATGAGCAGTTCTTC. As protein: CASSLEFAGLAGNEQFF.

The V gene is TRBV7-2, the J gene TRBJ1-2; D call uncertain. The germline V gene has CDR1 SGHTA and CDR2 FQGNSA. Trimming removed 5 bases from V and 4 bases from J, with 11 bases in between. This CDR3 is built from 13 residues. The CDR3 here is CASSPDGSYGYTF. CDR3 nucleotides: TGTGCCAGCAGCCCGGACGGATCCTATGGCTACACCTTC.

This chain links TRBV7-3 with TRBJ1-4; no reliable D call. The CDR3 extends over 11 amino acids. Germline loops: CDR1 SGHTA, CDR2 FQGTGA. The ends were cut back, 9 bases at V and 4 bases at J, with 6 bases in the middle. The CDR3 region is CARTHNEKLFF. The DNA for the CDR3 is TGTGCCAGGACGCATAATGAAAAACTGTTTTTT. Full variable domain (missing parts from reference TRBV7-3 and TRBJ1-4): GAGVSQTPSNKVTEKGKYVELRCDPISGHTALYWYRQSLGQGPEFLIYFQGTGAADDSGLPNDRFFAVRPEGSVSTLKIQRTERGDSAVYLCARTHNEKLFFGSGTQLSVL.

This clonotype was seen only a few times. The genes are TRBV10-3 and TRBJ2-2; maybe TRBD1 (6 bases). V lost 5 bases, J lost 7 bases, and 14 bases lay in between. Germline CDR1 is ENHRY and CDR2 is SYGVKD. The CDR3 covers 14 residues. The CDR3 DNA reads TGTGCCATCAGTCGACAGGCCTCAGGCGGGGAGCTGTTTTTT. Translation gives CAISRQASGGELFF.

This clonotype was picked up a small number of times. This chain uses TRBV12-3 or TRBV12-4 with TRBJ2-3; D is undetermined. Trimming took off 3 bases at V and 6 bases at J, with 19 bases between the two ends. The length of the CDR3 is 16 residues. The CDR3 region has the DNA TGTGCCAGCAGTTTCGGGCGCAGGAGCCCTGGGGATACGCAGTATTTT. Protein sequence: CASSFGRRSPGDTQYF.